This is a list of T cell receptor beta chains from one sample in a study of T cells in Graves' hyperthyroidism and ophthalmopathy. TCRdb re-derived calls from the multiplex PCR reads in MiXCR, one entry per CDR3 protein. The sample shows nearly 750,000 distinct CDR3 sequences, around 40% of them seen only once. Sequenced: blood. All receptors come from a woman aged 40 to 49 with Graves' hyperthyroidism. Both conserved end residues are part of each CDR3.

v_call cdr3_aa
TRBV10-3 CASSHGPAGGDYGYTF
TRBV5-1 CASSPTEPNEQLFF
TRBV2 CASSQAQKLTRGYTF
TRBV3-1 CASSFSIPTGANTEAFF
TRBV20-1 CSATASGGEQYF
TRBV2 CASSWDSSYNEQYF
TRBV19 CASSIPDSNQPQHF
TRBV6-6 CASSRDFSREKLFF
TRBV24-1 CATSAPSTPKTDTQYF
TRBV18 CASSPQSGVSYEQYF